What follows are 21 T cell receptor beta chains derived from one specimen sequenced in a study of T-cell reconstitution after alpha-beta-depleted transplantation in children. The TCRbeta library incorporated unique molecular identifiers. TCRdb re-called the PCR reads with MiXCR, one entry per CDR3 protein. The sample records about 500,000 distinct CDR3 sequences, over 25% being singletons. The sample was PBMCs from the stem cell graft donor, taken from the stem cell graft. These receptors all come from a human donor who donated a stem cell graft to a child with aplastic anemia.

V usage is TRBV5-6 and J usage is TRBJ1-1, with unresolved D. Looked up from germline, CDR1 is SGHDT and CDR2 is YYEEEE. The ends were cut back, 0 bases at V and 0 bases at J, with 6 bases in the middle. The CDR3 is 14 residues long. The CDR3: CASSLGRLNTEAFF. CDR3 nucleotide sequence: TGTGCCAGCAGCTTGGGACGGTTGAACACTGAAGCTTTCTTT.

The chain combines TRBV3-1 with TRBJ1-1; D is undetermined. This CDR3 spans 11 amino acids. Trimming cost V 3 bases and J 8 bases, with 7 bases left between them. CDR1 is LGHDT, CDR2 YNNKEL, per germline (reference sequence). CDR3 nucleotides: TGTGCCAGCAGCCACTCCCAGGAAGCTTTCTTT. The encoded protein is CASSHSQEAFF.

The genes are TRBV7-2 and TRBJ2-5; D call uncertain. Per germline, CDR1 SGHTA and CDR2 FQGNSA. The CDR3 covers 12 residues. V was pared by 3 bases and J by 4 bases, with 6 bases between. The CDR3 loop reads CASSFPRETQYF. DNA of the CDR3: TGTGCCAGCAGCTTCCCCAGAGAGACCCAGTACTTC.

J is TRBJ2-1 and V is TRBV15; D unclear. The CDR3 extends over 15 amino acids. Between the trimmed V and J ends, which lost 0 bases and 1 base, there was a span of 7 bases. Germline V CDR1 and CDR2: LNHNV, YYDKDF (reference sequence). CDR3 region: CATSRDADSYNEQFF. The DNA for the CDR3 is TGTGCCACCAGCAGAGATGCGGATTCCTACAATGAGCAGTTCTTC.

The J gene is TRBJ2-7, the V gene TRBV29-1; TRBD1 is a possible D gene (5 bases). V shed 4 bases and J shed 2 bases, with 18 bases lying between them. The germline gives CDR1 SQVTM, CDR2 ANQGSEA. The CDR3 runs 15 residues. As DNA, the CDR3 is TGCAGCGTTGCTGACCTCGACAGTTCCACCTACGAGCAGTACTTC. Encoded protein: CSVADLDSSTYEQYF.

V is TRBV12-3 or TRBV12-4 and J is TRBJ1-2; no reliable D call. The CDR3 totals 16 residues. With 5 bases removed from V and 1 base from J, the gap between germline ends came to 17 bases. The CDR3 bases are TGTGCCAGCAGTACAAGTAGCGGGTGGGGTAACTATGGCTACACCTTC. Residues: CASSTSSGWGNYGYTF.

This rearrangement joins TRBV12-3 or TRBV12-4 to TRBJ2-7, with a tentative D call TRBD1 (6 bases). The CDR3 extends over 13 amino acids. V lost 5 bases and J 3 bases, leaving 11 bases between the germline ends. The chain's CDR3 is CASSTFRGYEQYF. CDR3 nucleotides: TGTGCCAGCAGTACCTTCAGGGGCTACGAGCAGTACTTC.

This chain uses TRBV7-9 with TRBJ1-1; D uncertain. CDR1 and CDR2 from the germline V gene are SEHNR and FQNEAQ (reference sequence). This CDR3 has 11 residues. Trimming removed 5 bases from V and 7 bases from J, with 8 bases in between. The CDR3 nucleotides read TGTGCCAGCAGCGAGGGATTTGAAGCTTTCTTT. Its protein is CASSEGFEAFF.

This clonotype showed up just a few times. This chain uses TRBV11-2 with TRBJ1-1, with D possibly being TRBD1 (5 bases). CDR1 and CDR2 from the germline V gene are SGHAT and FQNNGV. The length of the CDR3 is 18 residues. V lost 3 bases and J lost 0, with 20 bases in between. CDR3 DNA sequence: TGTGCCAGCAGCTTTTTACCCCTGACAGAGACAATGAACACTGAAGCTTTCTTT. This gives the protein CASSFLPLTETMNTEAFF.

CDR3 loop: CSARDPALEGETQYF. The DNA of the CDR3 is TGCAGTGCTAGAGATCCTGCCTTAGAGGGAGAGACCCAGTACTTC. V is TRBV20-1 and J is TRBJ2-5; D is perhaps TRBD2 (5 bases). The V and J ends lost 0 bases and 4 bases respectively, with 15 bases between them. CDR3 length: 15 residues. Germline CDR1 and CDR2: DFQATT and SNEGSKA (reference sequence).

This clonotype was observed a handful of times. The chain has TRBV7-8 and TRBJ2-2, with a possible D match to TRBD2 (6 bases). The germline V gene encodes CDR1 SGHVS and CDR2 FQNEAQ. The length of the CDR3 is 15 residues. Trimming pared 4 bases from V and 5 bases from J, leaving 14 bases between. The CDR3 nucleotides are TGTGCCAGCAGCTCGACTAGAATGTCGACCGGGGAGCTGTTTTTT. This codes for CASSSTRMSTGELFF.

This chain uses TRBV20-1 with TRBJ2-1; 9 bases fit TRBD2. This CDR3 is built from 16 residues. The J segment lost 6 bases and the V segment lost 2 bases, leaving 11 bases of the junction unmatched. CDR1 and CDR2 (germline): DFQATT, SNEGSKA (reference sequence). CDR3 residues: CSARNLVAGGINEQFF. The CDR3 region has the DNA TGCAGTGCTAGAAACCTGGTGGCGGGAGGGATCAATGAGCAGTTCTTC.

V and J are TRBV5-6 and TRBJ1-2; D gene unclear. This CDR3 is built from 15 residues. Deletions cut 1 base from V and 8 bases from J, with 18 bases between. CDR1 SGHDT and CDR2 YYEEEE come from the germline V gene. The DNA for the CDR3 is TGTGCCAGCAGCTTGTTCGGACGGACCACGGAGGGCTACACCTTC. It yields the protein CASSLFGRTTEGYTF. Full variable domain (outside the CDR3, taken from reference TRBV5-6 and TRBJ1-2): DAGVTQSPTHLIKTRGQQVTLRCSPKSGHDTVSWYQQALGQGPQFIFQYYEEEERQRGNFPDRFSGHQFPNYSSELNVNALLLGDSALYLCASSLFGRTTEGYTFGSGTRLTVV.

The chain employs TRBV6-2 or TRBV6-3 and TRBJ2-2; tentative D call: TRBD2 (7 bases). Looked up from germline, CDR1 is MNHEY and CDR2 is SVGEGT. The CDR3 spans 20 residues. V lost 2 bases, J lost 0 bases, and 22 bases lay in between. DNA of the CDR3: TGTGCCAGCAGTTACCGAAGAAGCGGGGTGGGGGCCCCGAACACCGGGGAGCTGTTTTTT. Amino acids: CASSYRRSGVGAPNTGELFF.

This chain links TRBV5-6 with TRBJ2-4; tentative D call: TRBD2 (6 bases). From germline, CDR1 is SGHDT and CDR2 YYEEEE. Trimming pared 4 bases from V and 7 bases from J, leaving 18 bases between. CDR3 size: 15 residues. The CDR3 loop is CASSAGFGGGNIQYF. The CDR3 bases are TGTGCCAGCAGCGCGGGTTTCGGGGGTGGGAACATTCAGTACTTC.

The table lists this clonotype with a few counts. V gene TRBV20-1 combines with J gene TRBJ1-4; D is undetermined. The CDR3 is 15 amino acids. Germline V CDR1 and CDR2: DFQATT, SNEGSKA (reference sequence). Deletions cut 3 bases from V and 3 bases from J, with 14 bases between. CDR3 loop: CSARPLISANEKLFF. DNA of the CDR3: TGCAGTGCTAGGCCCCTCATCTCTGCTAATGAAAAACTGTTTTTT.

The chain links TRBV4-1 to TRBJ2-3, with D possibly matching TRBD1 (5 bases). Germline V lookup: CDR1 MGHRA, CDR2 YSYEKL. V lost 0 bases and J 0 bases, leaving 13 bases between the germline ends. The CDR3 is made up of 17 amino acids. The CDR3 region has the DNA TGCGCCAGCAGCCAAGATCCCCCTCCAGGGAGCACAGATACGCAGTATTTT. It codes for CASSQDPPPGSTDTQYF.

The chain combines TRBV11-1 with TRBJ2-6, with 11 bases lining up with TRBD1. V lost 3 bases and J lost 1; bases outside the gene matches: 14. The germline CDR1 and CDR2 sequences are SGHAT and FQDESV (reference sequence). The CDR3 sequence is 21 residues long. The CDR3 bases are TGTGCCAGCAGCTTTCGCGGACAGGGGGCACCCAGGGGATCTGGGGCCAACGTCCTGACTTTC. Translated: CASSFRGQGAPRGSGANVLTF.

In its sample, this clonotype was seen a few times. This chain links TRBV9 with TRBJ2-1; D is perhaps TRBD2 (5 bases). V lost 0 bases and J 6 bases, leaving 16 bases between the germline ends. Germline V gene sequence: CDR1 SGDLS, CDR2 YYNGEE. CDR3 length: 16 residues. Here the CDR3 reads CASSVGRAGLSNEQFF. DNA for the CDR3: TGTGCCAGCAGCGTAGGGCGGGCAGGTCTTTCCAATGAGCAGTTCTTC.

This clonotype was counted between two and nine times. The chain recombines TRBV12-3 or TRBV12-4 with TRBJ1-1; D not certain. Trimming cost V 2 bases and J 4 bases, with 8 bases left between them. This CDR3 is 13 amino acids long. This CDR3 reads CASSLRVSTEAFF. The CDR3 coding sequence is TGTGCCAGCAGTTTAAGGGTTTCCACTGAAGCTTTCTTT.

V is TRBV10-3 and J is TRBJ2-3; 9 nucleotides agree with TRBD1. Germline CDR1 ENHRY, CDR2 SYGVKD. The CDR3 is 13 amino acids. The junction had 1 base not matched to a gene; V was cut back by 5 bases and J by 4 bases. DNA of the CDR3: TGTGCCATCAGTCGGACAGGGGCAGATACGCAGTATTTT. Protein: CAISRTGADTQYF.